The source of this T cell receptor beta chain is a study of Tregs in tolerant kidney transplant recipients. General study findings and limits: Findings come from small patient numbers and require larger validation.

In the case of this clone: Its antigen is undetermined.

From germline, CDR1 is SGHRS and CDR2 YFSETQ. The CDR3 contains 12 residues. The V gene lost 1 base and the J gene lost 5 bases, with 6 bases spanning the gap. Produced via immunoSEQ multiplex PCR; TCRdb's table is partial and in-frame only. The sample shows roughly 120,000 clones, about 90% of them seen only once. Sequenced material: CD4+ T cells from blood. This clonotype was sampled from a human donor in good health. V usage is TRBV5-1 and J usage is TRBJ2-5; D is undetermined. The CDR3: CASSLMGETQYF. As DNA, the CDR3 is TGCGCCAGCAGCTTGATGGGGGAGACCCAGTACTTC.